Below, 20 T cell receptor beta chains from the same sample are listed, as sequenced in a study of beta chain features in type 1 diabetes. These receptors have no known antigen. Findings and limits, study-wide: Shorter TCRB CDR3s, moderately but significantly so, marked every one of the four CD4+ subsets in Type 1 diabetes patients.

The whole isolated RNA underwent reverse transcription, so sequencing captured expressed TCRB transcripts. Some clones are missing from TCRdb's copy, which holds only in-frame ones; the method was immunoSEQ multiplex PCR. The sample carries about 180,000 clones, roughly 7.1% recorded once. Source material: central memory CD4+ T cells from blood. These receptor sequences come from a woman aged 40 to 50 with type 1 diabetes.

J is TRBJ1-1 and V is TRBV2; 9 bases are a match to TRBD1. V was clipped by 8 bases and J by 6 bases; unmatched bases: 7. CDR3 size: 13 residues. Per germline, CDR1 SNHLY and CDR2 FYNNEI. This chain's CDR3 is CASLRDRAAEAFF. The CDR3 DNA reads as TGTGCCAGCCTAAGGGACAGGGCCGCTGAAGCTTTCTTT.

Only a few counts were recorded for this clone. The genes are TRBV5-1 and TRBJ2-7, with D tentatively TRBD2 (5 bases). V dropped 4 bases and J dropped 0 bases, with 14 bases sitting between them. From germline, CDR1 is SGHRS and CDR2 YFSETQ. This CDR3 region has 15 residues. CDR3 region: CASSPGGHSSYEQYF. As DNA, the CDR3 is TGCGCCAGCAGCCCCGGAGGCCACAGCTCCTACGAGCAGTACTTC. Supplemented by reference TRBV5-1 and TRBJ2-7, the full variable domain reads KAGVTQTPRYLIKTRGQQVTLSCSPISGHRSVSWYQQTPGQGLQFLFEYFSETQRNKGNFPGRFSGRQFSNSRSEMNVSTLELGDSALYLCASSPGGHSSYEQYFGPGTRLTVT.

In this sample, this clone turned up many times. V usage is TRBV19 and J usage is TRBJ2-1; D remains ambiguous. V lost 3 bases and J 4 bases, leaving 4 bases between the germline ends. Per the germline V gene, CDR1 is LNHDA and CDR2 is SQIVND (reference sequence). The CDR3 is 12 residues long. The CDR3 loop is CASSINYNEQFF. The CDR3 bases are TGTGCCAGTAGTATCAATTACAATGAGCAGTTCTTC.

This clone was recorded a few times. The CDR3 loop reads CASSTTGRGLLYGYTF. The CDR3 DNA reads TGTGCCAGCAGTACCACCGGGAGGGGGCTTTTGTATGGCTACACCTTC. V usage is TRBV28 and J usage is TRBJ1-2; TRBD1 matches at 7 bases. This CDR3 is 16 amino acids long. The V gene's germline CDR1 is MDHEN and CDR2 SYDVKM. The V gene end was trimmed by 5 bases and the J gene end by 5 bases; junction bases not matched to a gene: 14.

This clone was counted a few times. The rearrangement uses TRBV28 and TRBJ2-5, with TRBD2 identical over 12 bases. The junction had 4 bases not matched to a gene; V was cut back by 5 bases and J by 0 bases. Germline V gene lookup returns CDR1 MDHEN and CDR2 SYDVKM. The CDR3 extends over 16 amino acids. CDR3 region: CASSPLAGGNQETQYF. In DNA, the CDR3 is TGTGCCAGCAGTCCGCTAGCGGGAGGGAACCAAGAGACCCAGTACTTC.

This clone was detected a few times. The V and J genes are TRBV5-1 and TRBJ1-2, with D hard to call. V was shortened by 7 bases and J by 0 bases, with 4 bases between the two germline ends. This CDR3 region has 11 residues. Germline CDR1 and CDR2: SGHRS and YFSETQ. The CDR3 coding sequence is TGCGCCAGCTACTCTAACTATGGCTACACCTTC. Its translation is CASYSNYGYTF. The full variable domain, in which reference TRBV5-1 and TRBJ1-2 provide the parts outside the CDR3, is KAGVTQTPRYLIKTRGQQVTLSCSPISGHRSVSWYQQTPGQGLQFLFEYFSETQRNKGNFPGRFSGRQFSNSRSEMNVSTLELGDSALYLCASYSNYGYTFGSGTRLTVV.

This clone was counted between two and nine times. The chain links TRBV11-1 to TRBJ1-6; TRBD1 aligns across 8 bases. This CDR3 spans 16 amino acids. V shed 3 bases, J shed 9 bases, and the junction held 10 bases outside the gene matches. Germline CDR1 and CDR2: SGHAT and FQDESV (reference sequence). For the CDR3, the DNA is TGTGCCAGCAGCTTCGTCAGTGGGACAGGAGGTTCACCCCTCCACTTT. Translated: CASSFVSGTGGSPLHF.

The chain carries TRBV6-6 and TRBJ1-5, with D unclear. With 5 bases removed from V and 6 bases from J, the gap between germline ends came to 8 bases. CDR3 length: 12 amino acids. The germline CDR1 and CDR2 sequences are MNHNY and SVGAGI (reference sequence). The CDR3 bases are TGTGCCAGCAGTCGGGAGGGTCAGCCCCAGCATTTT. Translated: CASSREGQPQHF.

V usage is TRBV7-2 and J usage is TRBJ1-2, with D perhaps TRBD1 (5 bases). Looked up from germline, CDR1 is SGHTA and CDR2 is FQGNSA. V lost 4 bases to trimming and J lost 2 bases, with 14 bases between them. This CDR3 region has 15 residues. DNA of the CDR3: TGTGCCAGCAGCTCACTCCGGGGGAGAAACTATGGCTACACCTTC. Translating gives CASSSLRGRNYGYTF.

This clone was counted between two and nine times. The V gene is TRBV6-6, the J gene TRBJ2-7, with 9 bases matching TRBD2. Trimming cost V 4 bases and J 12 bases; bases outside gene matches: 13. The CDR3 runs to 14 residues. Germline V lookup: CDR1 MNHNY, CDR2 SVGAGI (reference sequence). As DNA, the CDR3 is TGTGCCAGCAGTTCCGGCCTAGCGGGGCCGCAGCCGTACTTC. This translates into CASSSGLAGPQPYF.

The CDR3 DNA reads as TGTGCCACCAGCCAGAAAAGGACAGTCCTCGTCCAGCCCCAGCATTTT. This codes for CATSQKRTVLVQPQHF. The chain couples TRBV15 to TRBJ1-5; tentatively, D is TRBD1 (6 bases). The CDR3 length is 16 residues. CDR1 is LNHNV, CDR2 YYDKDF, per germline (reference sequence). Trimming took 5 bases from V and 7 from J, leaving 21 bases between them.

The chain uses TRBV29-1 and TRBJ2-3, with 13 nucleotides matching TRBD2. J lost 2 bases, V lost 8 bases, and 10 bases had no gene match. The CDR3 covers 16 residues. Germline V gives CDR1 SQVTM, CDR2 ANQGSEA. The CDR3 bases are TGCAGCTCCGCCGGTGGGACTAGCGGGACCACAGATACGCAGTATTTT. This sequence encodes CSSAGGTSGTTDTQYF.

This clone occurred a few times. The chain employs TRBV6-5 and TRBJ2-3, with a possible D match to TRBD2 (6 bases). Germline lookup yields CDR1 MNHEY and CDR2 SVGAGI. CDR3 length: 13 amino acids. The germline V and J ends were trimmed by 6 bases and 5 bases, with 12 bases remaining between them. CDR3 region: CASRQPAGDTQYF. As DNA, the CDR3 is TGTGCCAGCAGACAACCAGCGGGAGATACGCAGTATTTT.

The genes are TRBV5-1 and TRBJ2-5; 10 nucleotides agree with TRBD1. This CDR3 has 15 residues. Germline CDR1 and CDR2: SGHRS and YFSETQ. The V gene end was trimmed by 4 bases and the J gene end by 5 bases; junction bases not matched to a gene: 8. DNA of the CDR3: TGCGCCAGCAGCACGGGGACAGGGGTTAGGGAGACCCAGTACTTC. Residues: CASSTGTGVRETQYF. Variable domain in full (rest from reference TRBV5-1 and TRBJ2-5): KAGVTQTPRYLIKTRGQQVTLSCSPISGHRSVSWYQQTPGQGLQFLFEYFSETQRNKGNFPGRFSGRQFSNSRSEMNVSTLELGDSALYLCASSTGTGVRETQYFGPGTRLLVL.

This clone turned up a few times. The chain combines TRBV30 with TRBJ2-7, with D unclear. The germline CDR1 and CDR2 sequences are GTSNPN and SVGIG (reference sequence). This CDR3 is built from 12 residues. The V end lost 2 bases, the J end lost 2 bases, and 7 bases lay between the germline ends. The CDR3: CAWSLLPYEQYF. CDR3 DNA: TGTGCCTGGAGTCTTCTCCCCTACGAGCAGTACTTC.

This clone was seen a few times. CDR3 protein: CASSPGQGDGAEAFF. DNA for the CDR3: TGTGCCAGCTCACCGGGACAGGGTGATGGGGCTGAAGCTTTCTTT. The chain uses TRBV18 and TRBJ1-1, with 9 bases identical to TRBD1. Germline values: CDR1 KGHSH, CDR2 LQKENI. Trimming removed 3 bases from V and 6 bases from J; junction bases left unmatched: 8. This CDR3 is 15 amino acids long.

This clone has a handful of counts. The chain employs TRBV13 and TRBJ2-7; 7 bases are a match to TRBD2. The CDR3 covers 15 residues. Germline values: CDR1 PRHDT, CDR2 FYEKMQ (reference sequence). V dropped 5 bases and J dropped 3; count of bases not matched to a gene: 10. The CDR3 reads CASSAPGQRGYEQYF. The CDR3 coding sequence is TGTGCCAGCAGCGCTCCGGGTCAGCGGGGCTACGAGCAGTACTTC.

This clone was counted many times. The chain recombines TRBV7-9 with TRBJ2-7; 9 bases are a match to TRBD1. The V and J ends lost 5 bases and 6 bases, in that order; junction bases with no gene match: 14. The CDR3 is 16 amino acids. Germline loops: CDR1 SEHNR, CDR2 FQNEAQ (reference sequence). CDR3 amino acids: CASSALPGQGTGEQYF. CDR3 bases: TGTGCCAGCAGCGCCTTACCGGGACAGGGTACGGGCGAGCAGTACTTC.

This clone was observed a handful of times. The CDR3 nucleotides read TGCGCCAGCAGCTACGACACAAATAATTCACCCCTCCACTTT. As protein: CASSYDTNNSPLHF. This chain connects TRBV5-1 to TRBJ1-6; D is unresolved. The CDR3 is 14 amino acids. Germline V gene data show CDR1 as SGHRS and CDR2 as YFSETQ. Trimming cost V 3 bases and J 5 bases, with 9 bases left between them.

The sample holds a few counts of this clone. The chain combines TRBV5-8 with TRBJ2-3; D is possibly TRBD2 (5 bases). Germline-derived CDR1 and CDR2 are SGHTS and YDEGEE. The CDR3 runs to 17 residues. Between the trimmed V and J ends, which lost 2 bases and 1 base, there was a span of 17 bases. DNA of the CDR3: TGTGCCAGCAGCTTCGTACGGGGATCCGGGGGCACAGATACGCAGTATTTT. Encoded protein: CASSFVRGSGGTDTQYF. Together with reference TRBV5-8 and TRBJ2-3, the CDR3 gives the full variable domain: EAGVTQSPTHLIKTRGQQATLRCSPISGHTSVYWYQQALGLGLQFLLWYDEGEERNRGNFPPRFSGRQFPNYSSELNVNALELEDSALYLCASSFVRGSGGTDTQYFGPGTRLTVL.